The next 22 T cell receptor beta chains were all read from a single sample in a study of cytomegalovirus exposure and HLA in healthy donors. The study ran its PCR with 60 Vbeta and 13 Jbeta primers. The assay was immunoSEQ multiplex PCR, and TCRdb's table has in-frame clones only and misses some. The sample comprises approximately 100,000 clones, less than 80% of which are singletons, and over 3.5% rests with the top ten. Sequencing was performed on PBMCs. The receptors come from a man aged 25 to 45 in good health and CMV-seropositive.

The CDR3 coding sequence is TGTGCCTGGAGTGTATGGGGGGTTGCGGTAAAGCTGTTTTTT. Translation: CAWSVWGVAVKLFF. The chain has TRBV30 and TRBJ2-2, with D possibly matching TRBD2 (6 bases). Germline-derived CDR1 and CDR2 are GTSNPN and SVGIG (reference sequence). The V end lost 0 bases, the J end lost 12 bases, and 17 bases lay between the germline ends. This CDR3 contains 14 residues.

The J gene is TRBJ1-4, the V gene TRBV7-9; no reliable D call. Trimming took off 3 bases at V and 2 bases at J, with 13 bases between the two ends. Germline V gene data show CDR1 as SEHNR and CDR2 as FQNEAQ (reference sequence). The CDR3 extends over 16 amino acids. CDR3 nucleotides: TGTGCCAGCAGCTTTGTTGATGGCGGGACTAATGAAAAACTGTTTTTT. Residues: CASSFVDGGTNEKLFF.

The chain uses TRBV7-6 and TRBJ2-1; 12 bases line up with TRBD2. The germline gives CDR1 SGHVS, CDR2 FNYEAQ. This CDR3 comprises 15 residues. With 1 base clipped from V and 10 bases from J, the junction kept 5 bases outside the gene matches. The CDR3 loop reads CASSLVASGGGEQFF. As DNA, the CDR3 is TGTGCCAGCAGCTTAGTGGCTAGCGGGGGGGGAGAGCAGTTCTTC.

DNA for the CDR3: TGTGCCAGCAGCTTATCAGGGGAAGGAAACACCATATATTTT. As protein: CASSLSGEGNTIYF. V and J are TRBV7-6 and TRBJ1-3, with a weak D call TRBD1 (6 bases). The CDR3 runs 14 residues. Trimming pared 2 bases from V and 4 bases from J, leaving 9 bases between. The germline CDR1 and CDR2 sequences are SGHVS and FNYEAQ.

This clone showed up just once. The CDR3 reads CAQKARDRATYEQYF. The CDR3 nucleotides read TGTGCCCAAAAGGCCCGGGACAGGGCCACCTACGAGCAGTACTTC. J is TRBJ2-7 and V is TRBV27; the match to TRBD1 covers 9 bases. The CDR3 extends over 15 amino acids. V gave up 11 bases and J gave up 2 bases; unmatched junction bases: 13. CDR1 and CDR2 (germline): MNHEY, SMNVEV (reference sequence).

V is TRBV23-1 and J is TRBJ2-7, with D tentatively TRBD2 (5 bases). TRBV23-1 has ORF status, its function being uncertain. The CDR3 loop spans 17 amino acids. V lost 2 bases to trimming and J lost 3 bases, with 20 bases between them. CDR3 sequence reads: CASSQLPRRRRLYEQYF. CDR3 nucleotide sequence: TGCGCCAGCAGTCAACTACCCCGTCGGAGGCGACTCTACGAGCAGTACTTC.

The V call is TRBV7-9, the J call TRBJ1-1, with TRBD1 identical over 7 bases. V lost 7 bases, J lost 13 bases, and 12 bases stayed unmatched. CDR3 length equals 12 residues. Germline V gene sequence: CDR1 SEHNR, CDR2 FQNEAQ (reference sequence). The CDR3, as DNA: TGTGCCAGCACTTCGGAGGCCAGGGGGATTTTCTTT. Its protein is CASTSEARGIFF.

This clone was recorded only once. The chain joins TRBV18 to TRBJ1-5; possible D gene TRBD1, 5 bases. CDR1 and CDR2 (germline): KGHSH, LQKENI. The V end lost 3 bases, the J end lost 7 bases, and 10 bases lay between the germline ends. The CDR3 sequence is 13 residues long. CDR3 in DNA: TGTGCCAGCTCACCGCAGGGAAGCCAGCCCCAGCATTTT. It translates to CASSPQGSQPQHF.

This chain joins TRBV29-1 and TRBJ2-5; 7 bases agree with TRBD2. Looked up from germline, CDR1 is SQVTM and CDR2 is ANQGSEA. V trimming: 7 bases; J trimming: 2 bases; junction bases outside the gene matches: 7. The CDR3 loop spans 13 amino acids. This CDR3 is CSAARGTQETQYF. The CDR3 nucleotides are TGCAGCGCCGCGCGGGGGACTCAAGAGACCCAGTACTTC.

This clone has just one count. The chain joins TRBV18 to TRBJ1-2; 7 bases are a match to TRBD1. Trimming cost V 3 bases and J 5 bases; bases outside gene matches: 12. CDR3 length: 16 residues. From germline, CDR1 is KGHSH and CDR2 LQKENI. The CDR3 nucleotides are TGTGCCAGCTCACCTGCACGGAAGAACAGGGGTTATGGCTACACCTTC. Protein: CASSPARKNRGYGYTF.

This chain joins TRBV19 and TRBJ2-7, with 7 bases matching TRBD1. V gave up 6 bases and J gave up 6 bases; unmatched junction bases: 11. Germline V CDR1 and CDR2: LNHDA, SQIVND (reference sequence). The CDR3 is made up of 14 amino acids. In DNA, the CDR3 is TGTGCCAGTAGCGGCCTCTCGACAGGGAGCGAGCAGTACTTC. Translating gives CASSGLSTGSEQYF.

The V call is TRBV5-4, the J call TRBJ2-1; 12 positions match TRBD2. Unmatched junction bases numbered 6, after V lost 4 bases and J lost 7 bases. There are 15 residues in the CDR3. Per the germline V gene, CDR1 is SGHNT and CDR2 is YYREEE (reference sequence). The CDR3 region is CASSRPSGGANEQFF. The CDR3, as DNA: TGTGCCAGCAGCCGGCCTAGCGGGGGGGCAAATGAGCAGTTCTTC.

This chain joins TRBV2 and TRBJ1-3, with TRBD1 matching 7 bases. Germline loops: CDR1 SNHLY, CDR2 FYNNEI. V lost 5 bases and J lost 4; bases outside the gene matches: 5. This CDR3 contains 14 residues. CDR3 sequence: CASSTGVGGNTIYF. The CDR3 coding sequence is TGTGCCAGCAGTACAGGGGTAGGAGGAAACACCATATATTTT.

V usage is TRBV2 and J usage is TRBJ1-1; 7 bases match TRBD1. This CDR3 region has 14 residues. Germline V gives CDR1 SNHLY, CDR2 FYNNEI. The V gene end was trimmed by 5 bases and the J gene end by 1 base; junction bases not matched to a gene: 4. CDR3 nucleotides: TGTGCCAGCAGTCTAGGACAGGCGAACACTGAAGCTTTCTTT. It translates to CASSLGQANTEAFF.

V gene TRBV11-1 combines with J gene TRBJ2-1; tentative D call: TRBD1 (5 bases). Deletions cut 6 bases from V and 2 bases from J, with 8 bases between. The CDR3 runs 13 residues. CDR1 is SGHAT and CDR2 is FQDESV in the germline V gene (reference sequence). The CDR3 DNA sequence: TGTGCCAGCAGTTACAGGACCTACAATGAGCAGTTCTTC. Its translation is CASSYRTYNEQFF.

There are a few counts of this clone. The V and J genes are TRBV19 and TRBJ1-2; D not certain. This CDR3 has 12 residues. V lost 2 bases to trimming and J lost 5 bases, with 6 bases between them. Germline CDR1 and CDR2: LNHDA and SQIVND (reference sequence). The CDR3 sequence: CASSIQDYGYTF. CDR3 nucleotide sequence: TGTGCCAGTAGTATACAGGATTATGGCTACACCTTC.

This sequence joins TRBV27 and TRBJ2-3; 10 positions match TRBD2. The V gene end was trimmed by 2 bases and the J gene end by 5 bases; junction bases not matched to a gene: 4. This CDR3 has 15 residues. CDR1 and CDR2 from the germline V gene are MNHEY and SMNVEV (reference sequence). The DNA of the CDR3 is TGTGCCAGCAGTTTACTAGCGGGGGCCGGAGATACGCAGTATTTT. Amino acids: CASSLLAGAGDTQYF.

The genes are TRBV5-8 and TRBJ1-5; D perhaps matches TRBD1 (6 bases). Trimming shortened V by 3 bases and J by 10 bases, and 17 bases separated the two germline ends. Germline V gene data show CDR1 as SGHTS and CDR2 as YDEGEE. This CDR3 has 14 residues. The CDR3 loop is CASSWRQAPGPQHF. Here the CDR3 DNA reads TGTGCCAGCAGCTGGAGACAGGCCCCAGGACCCCAGCATTTT.

Concerning this clone itself: The same CDR3 is also encoded by other DNA sequences in this sample. The chain joins TRBV6-4 to TRBJ1-1; a weak D match, TRBD1 (5 bases). Germline loops: CDR1 MRHNA, CDR2 SNTAGT. The CDR3 covers 13 residues. V dropped 3 bases and J dropped 5 bases, with 10 bases sitting between them. The CDR3 loop reads CASSDSQGTEAFF. The CDR3 bases are TGTGCCAGCAGTGATTCTCAGGGAACTGAAGCTTTCTTT.

In this sample, this clone turned up a few times. V and J are TRBV10-3 and TRBJ2-5; 13 bases align to TRBD2. The germline V gene encodes CDR1 ENHRY and CDR2 SYGVKD. The CDR3 is 15 residues long. Trimming removed 10 bases from V and 5 bases from J; junction bases left unmatched: 10. The CDR3 DNA reads TGTGCCACGTCGACTAGCGGGGGGATGGGTGAGACCCAGTACTTC. Amino acid sequence: CATSTSGGMGETQYF.

This rearrangement joins TRBV11-2 to TRBJ2-2, with D perhaps TRBD2 (7 bases). CDR3 length equals 17 residues. V dropped 5 bases and J dropped 0 bases, with 16 bases sitting between them. In germline, CDR1 is SGHAT, CDR2 FQNNGV. Here the CDR3 reads CASSAKPGGTNTGELFF. Here the CDR3 DNA reads TGTGCCAGCAGCGCCAAACCGGGGGGCACGAACACCGGGGAGCTGTTTTTT.

This clone occurred once. The CDR3 reads CARVEGGELFF. As DNA, the CDR3 is TGCGCCAGAGTAGAGGGCGGGGAGCTGTTTTTT. V and J are TRBV5-1 and TRBJ2-2; possibly TRBD2 for D (5 bases). V lost 8 bases, J lost 7 bases, and 9 bases lay in between. The germline V gene has CDR1 SGHRS and CDR2 YFSETQ. This CDR3 region has 11 residues.